This T cell receptor (beta chain) was identified during a study of OX40 agonist ivuxolimab in advanced cancers. Study as a whole: Earlier anti-PD-1, anti-PD-L1 or anti-CTLA-4 therapy was permitted; about 44% had received some.

The assay was immunoSEQ multiplex PCR, and TCRdb's table has in-frame clones only and misses some. The sample lists tens of thousands of clones, approximately 92% occurring once. Overall study results and limits: The study observed clonal expansion of CD4+ and CD8+ blood T cells by week 6 at 0.1 to 3.0 mg/kg.

With regard to this clone: Its antigen is unidentified.

People who had autoimmune disease history or systemic immunosuppression were excluded. CDR1 MDHEN and CDR2 SYDVKM come from the germline V gene. This CDR3 has 15 amino acids. The junction had 14 bases not matched to a gene; V was cut back by 5 bases and J by 8 bases. This clonotype was obtained from an adult with an advanced solid tumor such as melanoma, head and neck, liver or kidney cancer. This sequence joins TRBV28 and TRBJ1-2; TRBD1 matches at 7 bases. The sequencing used CD4+ or CD8+ T cells sorted from blood, collected in a trial of the OX40 agonist ivuxolimab. The CDR3 region has the DNA TGTGCCAGCAGTCTGGCCACCCGACAGGGTGTGGGCTACACCTTC. Translated: CASSLATRQGVGYTF.